The source of this T cell receptor beta chain is a study of technical replicates of blood from a few donors. The germline V gene encodes CDR1 GTSNPN and CDR2 SVGIG (reference sequence). Trimming shortened V by 3 bases and J by 5 bases, and 4 bases separated the two germline ends. This CDR3 is 10 amino acids long. The data were produced by immunoSEQ multiplex PCR, yet TCRdb's version contains in-frame clones alone and is incomplete. The sample lists 80,000 or so clones, approximately 94% seen once, with 0.38% in the top ten. Sequenced sample: T cells isolated from PBMCs. The V call is TRBV30, the J call TRBJ1-1; D uncertain. This clonotype was obtained from a human donor in good health. CDR3 sequence: CAWSLTEAFF. CDR3 bases: TGTGCCTGGAGCCTTACTGAAGCTTTCTTT.